This TCR beta chain was documented in a study of shared clonotypes between healthy human individuals. Assay: immunoSEQ multiplex PCR; the TCRdb copy retains only in-frame clones and omits some. The data show millions of clones, under 95% seen once. Cells designated naive CD8 were CD45RO-negative and were positively selected for CCR7, with terminally differentiated effector memory CD45RA+ cells excluded. V trimming: 4 bases; J trimming: 8 bases; junction bases outside the gene matches: 6. Germline V gives CDR1 SGHDT, CDR2 YYEEEE. The CDR3 has 13 amino acids. This TCR was sampled from a man in his late teens or twenties in good health. Some clones in this sample may be carry-over from other donors' samples. The chain uses TRBV5-6 and TRBJ1-2, with 9 bases identical to TRBD1. The sample consisted of naive CD8+ T cells from PBMCs. CDR3 nucleotides: TGTGCCAGCAGCAGCCGGACAGGGGACGGCTACACCTTC. Protein sequence: CASSSRTGDGYTF.